Sequencing of this TCR beta chain was carried out in a study of blood T cell repertoires in COVID-19. Study overall: Sites across the United States, Italy and Spain contributed samples from acute and convalescent COVID-19.

Germline V gene lookup returns CDR1 MNHEY and CDR2 SVGAGI. The CDR3 spans 13 residues. V lost 6 bases, J lost 7 bases, and 6 bases stayed unmatched. How the authors handled the data: Amplification of reference gene primers was used by the study to estimate nucleated cell counts. Assay used: immunoSEQ multiplex PCR; TCRdb lists only in-frame clones, some missing. D and trimming were read from the DNA, whereas the V and J calls and clone size are those reported in that table. The sample lists about 58,000 clones; around 81% were seen once. The sequencing sample was made of peripheral blood. The clonotype was recovered from a human donor in a cohort sampled during active COVID-19. The chain combines TRBV6-5 with TRBJ1-5, with 7 bases aligning to TRBD1. The CDR3: CASRLTGSQPQHF. DNA of the CDR3: TGTGCCAGCAGGCTGACAGGGTCACAGCCCCAGCATTTT.